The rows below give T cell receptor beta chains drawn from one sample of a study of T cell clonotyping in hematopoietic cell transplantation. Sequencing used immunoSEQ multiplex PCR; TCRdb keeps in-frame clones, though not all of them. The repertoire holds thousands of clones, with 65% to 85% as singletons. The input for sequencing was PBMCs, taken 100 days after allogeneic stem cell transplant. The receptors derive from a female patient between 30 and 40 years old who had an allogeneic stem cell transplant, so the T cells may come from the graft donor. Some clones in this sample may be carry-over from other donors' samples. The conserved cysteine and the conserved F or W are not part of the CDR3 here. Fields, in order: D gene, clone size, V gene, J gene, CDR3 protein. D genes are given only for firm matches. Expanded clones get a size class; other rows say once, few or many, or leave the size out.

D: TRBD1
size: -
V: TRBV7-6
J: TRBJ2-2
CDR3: ASSSRQGARGTGELF

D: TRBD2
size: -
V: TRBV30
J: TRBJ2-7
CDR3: AWALAGGPYEQY

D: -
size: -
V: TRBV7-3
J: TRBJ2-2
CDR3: ASSSYTGELF

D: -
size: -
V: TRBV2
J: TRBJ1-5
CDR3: ASSDWGGANQPQH

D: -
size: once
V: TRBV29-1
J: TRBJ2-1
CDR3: SVGDDFYNEQF

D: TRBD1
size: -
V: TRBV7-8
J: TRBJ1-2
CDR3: ASSPRQGSLGGYT

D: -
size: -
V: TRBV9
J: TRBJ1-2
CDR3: ASSVGGDYGYT

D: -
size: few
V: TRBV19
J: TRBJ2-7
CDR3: ASSTAVAYEQY

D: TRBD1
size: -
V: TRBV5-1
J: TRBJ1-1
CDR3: ASAQGTDTEAF

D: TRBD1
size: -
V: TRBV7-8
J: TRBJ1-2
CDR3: ASSQLDRVDNYGYT

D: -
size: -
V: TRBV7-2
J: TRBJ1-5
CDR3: ASSLRDSGQPQH

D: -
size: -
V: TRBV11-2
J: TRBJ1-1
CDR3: ASSLVYGGGPAF

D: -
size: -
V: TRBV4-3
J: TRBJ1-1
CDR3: ASSPILGTEAF

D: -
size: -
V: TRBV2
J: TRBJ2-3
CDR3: ASRGDFLSTDTQY

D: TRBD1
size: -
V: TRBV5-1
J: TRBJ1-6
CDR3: ASRTGVDSPLH

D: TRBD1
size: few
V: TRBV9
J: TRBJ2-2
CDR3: ASSLRDRDTGELF

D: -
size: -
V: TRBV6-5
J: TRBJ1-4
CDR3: ASSYLGTGNEKLF

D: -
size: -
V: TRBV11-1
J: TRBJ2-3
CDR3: ASSGPGPYTDTQY

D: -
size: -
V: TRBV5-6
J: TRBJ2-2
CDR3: ASSPPALPGELF

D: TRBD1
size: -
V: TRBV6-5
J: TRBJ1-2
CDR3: ASSPTGVLGGYT

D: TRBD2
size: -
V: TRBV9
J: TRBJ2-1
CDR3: ASSVSSGGRNEQF

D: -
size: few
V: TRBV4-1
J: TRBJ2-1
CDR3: ASSERGLYNEQF

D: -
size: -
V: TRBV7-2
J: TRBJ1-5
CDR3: ASSLGGLDQPQH

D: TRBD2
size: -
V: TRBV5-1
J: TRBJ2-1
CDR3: ASSLLGGGSSYNEQF

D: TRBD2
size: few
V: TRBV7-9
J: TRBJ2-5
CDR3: ASSASGLSRETQY

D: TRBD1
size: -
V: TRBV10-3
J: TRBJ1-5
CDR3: AISAGGSNQPQH

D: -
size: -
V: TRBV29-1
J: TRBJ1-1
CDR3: SPSGGLDNEAF

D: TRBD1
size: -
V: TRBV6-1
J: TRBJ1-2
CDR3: ASSRDRSGYGYT

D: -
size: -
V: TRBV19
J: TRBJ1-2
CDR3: ASSGGGIRYGYT

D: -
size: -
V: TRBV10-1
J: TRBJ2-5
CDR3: ASSPSQETQY

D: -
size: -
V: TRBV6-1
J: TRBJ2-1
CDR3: ASSQGLGLEQF

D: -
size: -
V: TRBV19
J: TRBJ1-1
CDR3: ASTYLGAPNTEAF

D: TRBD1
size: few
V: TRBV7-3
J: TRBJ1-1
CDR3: ASSLGDRVRTEAF

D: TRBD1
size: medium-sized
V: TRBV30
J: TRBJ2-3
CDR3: AWSGTTGASTDTQY

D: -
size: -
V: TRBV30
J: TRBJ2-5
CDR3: AWSPSQETQY

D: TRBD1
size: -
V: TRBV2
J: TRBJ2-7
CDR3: ASSEGQGAYEQY

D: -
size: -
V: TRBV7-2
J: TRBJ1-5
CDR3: ASSLPGRSQPQH

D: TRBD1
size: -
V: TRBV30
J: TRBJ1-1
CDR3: AWSPTGTGNTEAF

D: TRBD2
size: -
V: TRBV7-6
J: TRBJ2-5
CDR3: ASSSSRRGSLQETQY

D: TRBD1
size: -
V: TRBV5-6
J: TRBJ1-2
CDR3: ASSRTRQGYNYGYT

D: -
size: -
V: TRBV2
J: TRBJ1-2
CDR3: ASSRSQDENGYT

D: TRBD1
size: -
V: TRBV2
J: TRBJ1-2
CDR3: ASSTETGAYGYT